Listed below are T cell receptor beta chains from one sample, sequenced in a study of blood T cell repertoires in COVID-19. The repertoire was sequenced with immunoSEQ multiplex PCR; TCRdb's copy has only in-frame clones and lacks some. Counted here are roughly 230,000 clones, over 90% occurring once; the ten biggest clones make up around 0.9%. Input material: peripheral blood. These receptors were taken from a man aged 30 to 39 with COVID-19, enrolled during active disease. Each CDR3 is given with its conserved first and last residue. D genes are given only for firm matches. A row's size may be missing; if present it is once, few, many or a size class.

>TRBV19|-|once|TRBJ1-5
TGTGCCAGTAGTAAAGACAGCTTCGGGCAGCCCCAGCATTTT
CASSKDSFGQPQHF
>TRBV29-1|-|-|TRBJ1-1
TGCAGCGTGTCGGGTAGGAACACTGAAGCTTTCTTT
CSVSGRNTEAFF
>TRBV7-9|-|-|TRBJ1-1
TGTGCCAGCAGCCAATCTGGGGGCCTGAACACTGAAGCTTTCTTT
CASSQSGGLNTEAFF
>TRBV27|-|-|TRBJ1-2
TGTGCCAGCAGTCTATCGTCGGGGGGCCGAATAATAGGGGAGGACTATGGCTACACCTTC
CASSLSSGGRIIGEDYGYTF
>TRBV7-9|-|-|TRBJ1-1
TGTGCCAGCAGTTTATTTCGGGGGGAGAACACTGAAGCTTTCTTT
CASSLFRGENTEAFF
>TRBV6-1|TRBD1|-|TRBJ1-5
TGTGCCAGCAGTGGACCCGGGACAGGGCGGAATCAGCCCCAGCATTTT
CASSGPGTGRNQPQHF
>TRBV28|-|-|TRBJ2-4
TGTGCCAGCAGTGCCATTGGACAAGGCCGTTGGGGAGCCAAAAACATTCAGTACTTC
CASSAIGQGRWGAKNIQYF
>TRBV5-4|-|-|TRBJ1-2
TGTGCCAGCAGACGTACCCAGGGGAACTATGGCTACACCTTC
CASRRTQGNYGYTF
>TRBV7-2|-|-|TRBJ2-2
TGTGCCAGCAGCTTATCCGGGTTGGCCGGGGAGCTGTTTTTT
CASSLSGLAGELFF
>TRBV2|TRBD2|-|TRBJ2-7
TGTGCCAGCAGTGAAGCTAGCGGGGTTGTTGAGCAGTACTTC
CASSEASGVVEQYF
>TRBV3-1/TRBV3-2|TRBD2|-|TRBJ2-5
TGTGCCAGCATGGTCCGGGGGGGCGGAGAGACCCAGTACTTC
CASMVRGGGETQYF
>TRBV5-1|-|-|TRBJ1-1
TGCGCCAGCAGCTTGGTGTTCCAGGGGCTTTTGAACACTGAAGCTTTCTTT
CASSLVFQGLLNTEAFF
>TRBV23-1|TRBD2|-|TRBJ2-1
TGCGCCGGGAGGGGAATAGCCGGACGCTACAATGAGCAGTTCTTC
CAGRGIAGRYNEQFF
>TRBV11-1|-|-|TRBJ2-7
TGTGCCAGCAGTGCCAATATTGTAAGCAACGAGCAGTACTTC
CASSANIVSNEQYF
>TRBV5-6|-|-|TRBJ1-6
TGTGCCAGCAGCTTGGCTGCGAGCTCCTATAATTCACCCCTCCACTTT
CASSLAASSYNSPLHF
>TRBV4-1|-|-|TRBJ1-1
TGCGCCAGCAGCCAAGATTGGAGGGAAAACACTGAAGCTTTCTTT
CASSQDWRENTEAFF
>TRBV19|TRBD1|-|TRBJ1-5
TGTGCCAGTAGTATAGGGGACAGGGACTATAGCAATCAGCCCCAGCATTTT
CASSIGDRDYSNQPQHF
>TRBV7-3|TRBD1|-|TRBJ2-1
TGTGCCAGCAGCTCTATGGTATCGACCGGGACAGGGTTGGCCAATGAGCAGTTCTTC
CASSSMVSTGTGLANEQFF
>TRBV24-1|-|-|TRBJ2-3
TGTGCCACCAGTGATCCTCAGGGGAACACAGATACGCAGTATTTT
CATSDPQGNTDTQYF
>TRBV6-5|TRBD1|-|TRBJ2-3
TGTGCCAGCAGCAAAGGGGACAGGGAGGAAGATACGCAGTATTTT
CASSKGDREEDTQYF
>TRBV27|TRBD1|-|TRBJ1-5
TGTGCCAGCAGGAAGGACAGGAGCCACAATCAGCCCCAGCATTTT
CASRKDRSHNQPQHF
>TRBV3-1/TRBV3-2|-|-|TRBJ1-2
TGTGCCAGCAGCCATAGGGACTTAAACTATGGCTACACCTTC
CASSHRDLNYGYTF
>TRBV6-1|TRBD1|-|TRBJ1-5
TGTGCCAGCAGTGTAGCCAGGGGGCGGTTCGGCAATCAGCCCCAGCATTTT
CASSVARGRFGNQPQHF
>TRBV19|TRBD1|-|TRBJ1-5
TGTGCCAGTAGTATAGACGACAGGGGCAATCAGCCCCAGCATTTT
CASSIDDRGNQPQHF
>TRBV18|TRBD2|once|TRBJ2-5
TGTGCCAGCTCACCCCTAGCGGGGGCAGAGACCCAGTACTTC
CASSPLAGAETQYF
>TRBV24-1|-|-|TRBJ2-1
TGTGCCACCAGTGATTTGGGGCACAACAATGAGCAGTTCTTC
CATSDLGHNNEQFF
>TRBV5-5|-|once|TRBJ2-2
TGTGCCAGCAGCTTGGAGAGGAGGGTATGGACCGGGGAGCTGTTTTTT
CASSLERRVWTGELFF
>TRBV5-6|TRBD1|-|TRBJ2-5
TGTGCCAGCAGCTTGCAGGACAGGGTGAGCGAGACCCAGTACTTC
CASSLQDRVSETQYF
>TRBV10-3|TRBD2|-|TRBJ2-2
TGTGCCATCAGTACCTTAGCGGGGGAGCTCACCGGGGAGCTGTTTTTT
CAISTLAGELTGELFF
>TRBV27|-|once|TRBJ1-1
TGTGCCACCAAACCCTCCGCGGGCACTGAAGCTTTCTTT
CATKPSAGTEAFF
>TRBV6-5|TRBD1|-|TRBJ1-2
TGTGCCAGCACCCGGACAGGCGTTAACTATGGCTACACCTTC
CASTRTGVNYGYTF
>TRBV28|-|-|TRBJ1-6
TGTGCCAGCAGTTTATATGGAATCGGGGGGTCTAGGGGTTCACCCCTCCACTTT
CASSLYGIGGSRGSPLHF
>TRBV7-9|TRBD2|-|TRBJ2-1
TGTGCCAGCAGCTTAGTCGGTAGCGGGGGGGCATCCTCCTACAATGAGCAGTTCTTC
CASSLVGSGGASSYNEQFF
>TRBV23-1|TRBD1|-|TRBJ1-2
TGCGCCAGCAGCTTACTGGGGACAGGGGGGACACCGACGAGTGGCTACACCTTC
CASSLLGTGGTPTSGYTF
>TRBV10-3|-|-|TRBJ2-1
TGTGCCACCGGAGGTGTTAGTGATGAGCAGTTCTTC
CATGGVSDEQFF
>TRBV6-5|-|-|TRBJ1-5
TGTGCCAGCAGATCTTATGGCAATCAGCCCCAGCATTTT
CASRSYGNQPQHF
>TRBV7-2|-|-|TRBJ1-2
TGTGCCAGCAGCTTAGCCGGGACACCCGTAGGCTACACCTTC
CASSLAGTPVGYTF
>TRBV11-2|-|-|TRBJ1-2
TGTGCCAGCAGCTTGTCGATTGTACAGCACTATGGCTACACCTTC
CASSLSIVQHYGYTF
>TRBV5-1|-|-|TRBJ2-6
TGCGCCAGCAGCTTGGGTGCAGCTGGGGCCAACGTCCTGACTTTC
CASSLGAAGANVLTF
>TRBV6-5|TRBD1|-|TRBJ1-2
TGTGCCAGCAGTTACTCGACAGGGCAGGAAGGCTACACCTTC
CASSYSTGQEGYTF
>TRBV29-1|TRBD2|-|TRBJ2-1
TGCAGCGGAGGTAGCGGGGGTTACAATGAGCAGTTCTTC
CSGGSGGYNEQFF
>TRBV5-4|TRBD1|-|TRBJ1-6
TGTGCCAGCAGCTTGGAGGGGCAGGGGGCAATCTATAATTCACCCCTCCACTTT
CASSLEGQGAIYNSPLHF
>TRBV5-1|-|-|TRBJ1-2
TGCGCCAGCAGCTTGTCCGGGACACCTAAAGAATATGGCTACACCTTC
CASSLSGTPKEYGYTF
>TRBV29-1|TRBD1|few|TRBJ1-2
TGCAGCGTCCCGGACAGGGGCAATGGCTACACCTTC
CSVPDRGNGYTF
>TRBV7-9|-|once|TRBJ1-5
TGTGCCAGCAGCTTAGGTGCAGGGCATCAGCCCCAGCATTTT
CASSLGAGHQPQHF
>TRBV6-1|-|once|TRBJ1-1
TGTGCCAGCAGTGAAGTCTATTATGCTTTCTTT
CASSEVYYAFF
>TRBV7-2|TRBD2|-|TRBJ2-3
TGTGCCAGCAGCTTAGGGGCACGGACTAGCGGAAGAGGTACGCAGTATTTT
CASSLGARTSGRGTQYF
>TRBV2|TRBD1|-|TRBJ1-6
TGTGCCAGCAGTGTTGCGGGACAGGGGGATTCACCCCTCCACTTT
CASSVAGQGDSPLHF
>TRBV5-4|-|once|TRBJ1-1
TGTGCCAGCAGCTTGGGGGGCGGGGTTTGGAACACTGAAGCTTTCTTT
CASSLGGGVWNTEAFF
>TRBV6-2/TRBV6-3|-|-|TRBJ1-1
TGTGCCAGCAGTGACTACATGAACACTGAAGCTTTCTTT
CASSDYMNTEAFF
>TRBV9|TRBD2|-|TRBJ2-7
TGTGCCAGCAGCGTAGGGCACGGGGGGGCCTACGAGCAGTACTTC
CASSVGHGGAYEQYF
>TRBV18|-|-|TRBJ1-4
TGTGCCAGCTCACCACAAGAGGCGGGATTGAAGGGGGAAAAACTGTTTTTT
CASSPQEAGLKGEKLFF
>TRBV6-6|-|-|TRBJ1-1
TGTGCCAGCACGGGAGGGTTGAACACTGAAGCTTTCTTT
CASTGGLNTEAFF
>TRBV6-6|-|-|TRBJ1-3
TGTGCCAGCAGTTACTCACCAGGGAATCCTGGAAACACCATATATTTT
CASSYSPGNPGNTIYF
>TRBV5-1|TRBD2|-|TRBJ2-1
TGCGCCAGCAGGGCACTAGCGGGGGGGACCTACAATGAGCAGTTCTTC
CASRALAGGTYNEQFF